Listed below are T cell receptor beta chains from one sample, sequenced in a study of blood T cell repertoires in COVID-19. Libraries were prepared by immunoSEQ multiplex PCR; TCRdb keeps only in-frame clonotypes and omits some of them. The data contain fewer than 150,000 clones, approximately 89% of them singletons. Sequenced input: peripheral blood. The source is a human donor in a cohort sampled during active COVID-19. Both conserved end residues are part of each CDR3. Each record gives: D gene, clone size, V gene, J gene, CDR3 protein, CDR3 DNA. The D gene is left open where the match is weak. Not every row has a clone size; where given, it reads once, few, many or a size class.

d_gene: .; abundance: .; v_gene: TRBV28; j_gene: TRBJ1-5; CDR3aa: CAIRVGNQPQHF; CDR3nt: TGTGCCATAAGAGTGGGCAATCAGCCCCAGCATTTT
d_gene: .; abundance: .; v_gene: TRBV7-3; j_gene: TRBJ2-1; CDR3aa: CASSRSTGSYNEQFF; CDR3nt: TGTGCCAGCAGTCGTAGCACCGGCTCCTACAATGAGCAGTTCTTC
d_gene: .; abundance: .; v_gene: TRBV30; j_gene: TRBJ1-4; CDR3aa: CAWSVSSYEKLFF; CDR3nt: TGTGCCTGGAGTGTATCCAGTTATGAAAAACTGTTTTTT
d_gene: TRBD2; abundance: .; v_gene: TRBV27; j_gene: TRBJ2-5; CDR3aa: CASSLSPPRAGPKETQYF; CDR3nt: TGTGCCAGCAGTTTATCGCCCCCGCGAGCGGGGCCAAAAGAGACCCAGTACTTC
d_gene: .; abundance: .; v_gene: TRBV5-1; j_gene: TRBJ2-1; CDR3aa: CASSEVSYNEQFF; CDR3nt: TGCGCCAGCAGCGAGGTCTCCTACAATGAGCAGTTCTTC
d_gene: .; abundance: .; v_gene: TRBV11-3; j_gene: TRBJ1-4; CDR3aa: CASSPPGTNEKLFF; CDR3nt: TGTGCCAGCAGCCCCCCGGGGACTAATGAAAAACTGTTTTTT
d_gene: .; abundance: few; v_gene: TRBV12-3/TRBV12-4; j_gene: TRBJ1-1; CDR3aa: CASSFGQRRVF; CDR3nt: TGTGCCAGCAGTTTCGGACAGCGCCGGGTCTTT
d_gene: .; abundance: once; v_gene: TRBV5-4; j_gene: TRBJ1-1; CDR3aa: CASSPTSGTEAFF; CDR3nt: TGTGCCAGCAGCCCTACCTCCGGGACTGAAGCTTTCTTT
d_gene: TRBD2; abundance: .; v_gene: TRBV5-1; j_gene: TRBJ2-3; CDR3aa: CASSSGTSGGADTQYF; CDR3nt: TGCGCCAGCAGCTCCGGGACTAGCGGGGGTGCAGATACGCAGTATTTT
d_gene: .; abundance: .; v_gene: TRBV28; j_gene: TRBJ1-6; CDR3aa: CASMGGLRNSPLHF; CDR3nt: TGTGCCAGCATGGGGGGATTAAGAAATTCACCCCTCCACTTT
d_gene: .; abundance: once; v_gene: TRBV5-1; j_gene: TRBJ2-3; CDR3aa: CASSSQSTDTQYF; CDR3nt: TGCGCCAGCAGCTCTCAGAGCACAGATACGCAGTATTTT
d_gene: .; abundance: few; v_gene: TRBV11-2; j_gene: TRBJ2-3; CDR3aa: CASSLEGGDITDTQYF; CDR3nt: TGTGCCAGCAGCTTGGAAGGGGGAGATATCACAGATACGCAGTATTTT
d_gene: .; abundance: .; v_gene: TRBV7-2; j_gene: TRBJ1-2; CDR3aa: CASSLDRSYGYTF; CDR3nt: TGTGCCAGCAGCTTAGACAGGTCCTATGGCTACACCTTC
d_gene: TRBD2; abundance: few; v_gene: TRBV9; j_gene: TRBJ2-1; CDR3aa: CASSVEASGGYNEQFF; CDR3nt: TGTGCCAGCAGCGTAGAGGCTAGCGGGGGTTACAATGAGCAGTTCTTC
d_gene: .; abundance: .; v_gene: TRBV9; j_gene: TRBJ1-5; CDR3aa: CASSERGLSNQPQHF; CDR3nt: TGTGCCAGCAGCGAGAGAGGTCTGAGCAATCAGCCCCAGCATTTT
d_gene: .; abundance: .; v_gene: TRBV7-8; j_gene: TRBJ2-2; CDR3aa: CASSETRGPTGELFF; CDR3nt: TGTGCCAGCAGCGAGACGCGGGGGCCTACCGGGGAGCTGTTTTTT
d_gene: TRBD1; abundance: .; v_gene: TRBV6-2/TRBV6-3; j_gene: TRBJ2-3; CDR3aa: CASSYEGARDTQYF; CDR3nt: TGTGCCAGCAGTTACGAGGGGGCTCGAGATACGCAGTATTTT
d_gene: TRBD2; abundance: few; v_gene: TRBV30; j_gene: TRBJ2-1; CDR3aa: CAWRGTGGGFSVEQFF; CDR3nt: TGTGCCTGGAGAGGGACGGGGGGAGGTTTCTCGGTTGAGCAGTTCTTC
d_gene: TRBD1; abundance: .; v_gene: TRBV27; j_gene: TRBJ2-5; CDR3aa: CASSPDRDPTRETQYF; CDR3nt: TGTGCCAGCAGTCCGGACAGGGACCCTACCCGGGAGACCCAGTACTTC
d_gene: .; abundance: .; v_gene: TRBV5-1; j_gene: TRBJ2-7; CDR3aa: CASSLADSREQYF; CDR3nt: TGCGCCAGCAGCTTGGCAGACAGCCGAGAGCAGTACTTC
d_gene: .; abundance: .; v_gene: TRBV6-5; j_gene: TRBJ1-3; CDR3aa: CASRTQGLGNTIYF; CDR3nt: TGTGCCAGCAGAACACAGGGCCTCGGAAACACCATATATTTT
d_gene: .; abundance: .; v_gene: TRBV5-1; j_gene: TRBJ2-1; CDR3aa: CASSPGVQASSYNEQFF; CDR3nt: TGCGCCAGCAGCCCCGGAGTACAGGCGAGCTCCTACAATGAGCAGTTCTTC
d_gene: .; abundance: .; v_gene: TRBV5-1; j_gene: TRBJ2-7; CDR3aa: CASSWDGLSYEQYF; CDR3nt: TGCGCCAGCAGCTGGGACGGACTATCCTACGAGCAGTACTTC
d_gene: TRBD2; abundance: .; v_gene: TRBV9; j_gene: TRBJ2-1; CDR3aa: CASSTPSGGGNEQFF; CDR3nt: TGTGCCAGCAGCACCCCTAGCGGGGGGGGGAATGAGCAGTTCTTC
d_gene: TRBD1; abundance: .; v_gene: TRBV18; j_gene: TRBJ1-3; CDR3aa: CASSLRQGAVSGNTIYF; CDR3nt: TGTGCCAGCTCACTACGACAGGGCGCTGTCTCTGGAAACACCATATATTTT
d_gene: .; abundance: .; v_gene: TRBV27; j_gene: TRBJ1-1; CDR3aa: CASRYDRFSEAFF; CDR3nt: TGTGCCAGCAGATATGACAGATTCAGTGAAGCTTTCTTT
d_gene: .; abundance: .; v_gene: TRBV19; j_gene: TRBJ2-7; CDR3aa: CASSIRVNINEQYF; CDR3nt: TGTGCCAGTAGTATCAGGGTTAACATCAACGAGCAGTACTTC
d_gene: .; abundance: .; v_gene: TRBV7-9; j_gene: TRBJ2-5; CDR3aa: CASSFLSGQETQYF; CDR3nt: TGTGCCAGCAGCTTCCTGTCGGGGCAAGAGACCCAGTACTTC
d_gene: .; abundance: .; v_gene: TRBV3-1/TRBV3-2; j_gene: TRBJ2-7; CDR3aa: CASSQEGGSPYEQYF; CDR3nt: TGTGCCAGCAGCCAAGAAGGAGGGAGCCCCTACGAGCAGTACTTC
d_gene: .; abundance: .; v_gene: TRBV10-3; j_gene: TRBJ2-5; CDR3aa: CAISDRGLLETQYF; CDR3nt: TGTGCCATCAGTGATAGGGGGTTGTTGGAGACCCAGTACTTC
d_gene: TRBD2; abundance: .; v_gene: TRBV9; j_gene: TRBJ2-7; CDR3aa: CASSVGLAGGTYEQYF; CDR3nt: TGTGCCAGCAGCGTAGGTTTGGCGGGGGGCACCTACGAGCAGTACTTC
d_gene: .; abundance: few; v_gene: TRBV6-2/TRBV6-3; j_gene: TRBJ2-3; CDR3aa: CASSYPTWDSSLPQYF; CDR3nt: TGTGCCAGCAGTTACCCCACGTGGGACTCCTCGTTGCCGCAGTATTTT
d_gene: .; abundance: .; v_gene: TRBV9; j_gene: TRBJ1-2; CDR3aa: CASSAKEGSGTRQEYGYTF; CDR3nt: TGTGCCAGCAGCGCAAAGGAGGGCTCCGGGACCCGCCAGGAATATGGCTACACCTTC
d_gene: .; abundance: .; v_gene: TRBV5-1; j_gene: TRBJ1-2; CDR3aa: CASSLLEGVPYGYTF; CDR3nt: TGCGCCAGCAGCTTACTCGAAGGAGTCCCTTATGGCTACACCTTC
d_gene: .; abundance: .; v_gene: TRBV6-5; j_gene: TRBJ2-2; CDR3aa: CASREGQGRTGELFF; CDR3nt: TGTGCCAGCAGGGAGGGGCAGGGTAGGACCGGGGAGCTGTTTTTT
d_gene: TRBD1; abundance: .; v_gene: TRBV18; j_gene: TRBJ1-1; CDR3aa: CASSPDWTGGTEAFF; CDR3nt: TGTGCCAGCTCACCAGATTGGACAGGGGGCACTGAAGCTTTCTTT
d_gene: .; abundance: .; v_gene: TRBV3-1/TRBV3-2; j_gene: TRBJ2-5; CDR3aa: CASRSPGTQYF; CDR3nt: TGTGCCAGCAGGTCCCCCGGGACCCAGTACTTC
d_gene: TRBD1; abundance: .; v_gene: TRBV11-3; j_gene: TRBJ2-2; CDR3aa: CASSRTGDTGELFF; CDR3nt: TGTGCCAGCAGCCGGACAGGGGACACCGGGGAGCTGTTTTTT
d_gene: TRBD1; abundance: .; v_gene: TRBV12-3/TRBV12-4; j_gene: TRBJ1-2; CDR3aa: CASSQDRVGYTF; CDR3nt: TGTGCCAGCAGTCAAGACAGGGTCGGCTACACCTTC
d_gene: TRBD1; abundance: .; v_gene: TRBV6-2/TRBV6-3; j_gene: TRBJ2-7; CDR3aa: CASSYSVGQGADEQYF; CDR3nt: TGTGCCAGCAGTTACTCAGTGGGACAGGGGGCGGACGAGCAGTACTTC